The 29 T cell receptor beta chains below were found in one sample sequenced in a study of graft-versus-host responses after intestinal transplantation. TCRdb keeps only in-frame clones here, not all; method: immunoSEQ multiplex PCR. This table has approximately 90,000 clones, approximately 90% appearing once. For these receptors, no antigen is known. The sample consisted of unstimulated CD8+ T cells sorted from spleen or lymph node cells, taken before transplant. Source of these receptors: a human donor who was the organ donor for an intestinal transplant.

The chain couples TRBV7-2 to TRBJ1-5, with D possibly TRBD1 on 5 matching bases. Germline CDR1 SGHTA, CDR2 FQGNSA. Trimming took off 3 bases at V and 2 bases at J, with 8 bases between the two ends. The CDR3 runs to 14 residues. This chain's CDR3 is CASSFEGGNQPQHF. CDR3 sequence (DNA): TGTGCCAGCAGCTTTGAAGGGGGCAATCAGCCCCAGCATTTT.

V usage is TRBV5-1 and J usage is TRBJ2-1; maybe TRBD2 (6 bases). Germline V gene sequence: CDR1 SGHRS, CDR2 YFSETQ. This CDR3 has 12 residues. V lost 0 bases to trimming and J lost 8 bases, with 6 bases between them. CDR3 coding DNA: TGCGCCAGCAGCTTGGGGGGGGATGAGCAGTTCTTC. Amino acid sequence: CASSLGGDEQFF.

V and J are TRBV7-8 and TRBJ1-4; D uncertain. CDR3 size: 14 residues. CDR1 and CDR2 from the germline V gene are SGHVS and FQNEAQ. Trimming stripped 6 bases from V and 7 bases from J, with 15 bases between. CDR3 DNA: TGTGCCAGCAGGCCACCGGGGAAAAGTGAAAAACTGTTTTTT. The encoded protein is CASRPPGKSEKLFF. Full variable domain (missing parts from reference TRBV7-8 and TRBJ1-4): GAGVSQSPRYKVAKRGQDVALRCDPISGHVSLFWYQQALGQGPEFLTYFQNEAQLDKSGLPSDRFFAERPEGSVSTLKIQRTQQEDSAVYLCASRPPGKSEKLFFGSGTQLSVL.

This chain links TRBV4-2 with TRBJ1-2; D perhaps matches TRBD1 (5 bases). There are 16 residues in the CDR3. The ends were cut back, 4 bases at V and 2 bases at J, with 17 bases in the middle. CDR1 LGHNA and CDR2 YNFKEQ come from the germline V gene. In DNA form, the CDR3 reads TGTGCCAGCAGCCTGGCCCGGGGAGGGGCCAACTATGGCTACACCTTC. As protein: CASSLARGGANYGYTF.

The gene calls are TRBV4-1 and TRBJ1-1; 7 bases are a match to TRBD1. Germline V gene sequence: CDR1 MGHRA, CDR2 YSYEKL. The CDR3 contains 15 residues. V was clipped by 0 bases and J by 4 bases; unmatched bases: 5. The CDR3 region has the DNA TGCGCCAGCAGCCAAGAACTTTACAGGGGCACTGAAGCTTTCTTT. Its translation: CASSQELYRGTEAFF.

V gene TRBV7-9 combines with J gene TRBJ2-3; D is unresolved. The germline V gene has CDR1 SEHNR and CDR2 FQNEAQ (reference sequence). The CDR3 is made up of 16 amino acids. Trimming cost V 1 base and J 2 bases, with 13 bases left between them. The CDR3 DNA follows: TGTGCCAGCAGCTTAGGATCGACACACCCCACAGATACGCAGTATTTT. Protein sequence: CASSLGSTHPTDTQYF.

The chain employs TRBV5-6 and TRBJ2-7; 11 bases agree with TRBD2. This CDR3 spans 15 amino acids. Germline lookup yields CDR1 SGHDT and CDR2 YYEEEE. Trimming took 3 bases from V and 0 from J; bases not matched to a gene: 2. The CDR3 DNA sequence: TGTGCCAGCAGCTGGCTAGCGGGGGGCTCCTACGAGCAGTACTTC. Residues: CASSWLAGGSYEQYF.

The chain carries TRBV4-1 and TRBJ1-2, with D possibly matching TRBD1 (5 bases). In germline, CDR1 is MGHRA, CDR2 YSYEKL. V lost 0 bases, J lost 4 bases, and 12 bases lay in between. The CDR3 has 15 residues. CDR3 DNA sequence: TGCGCCAGCAGCCAAGAAAACAGGCTGGGCTATGGCTACACCTTC. Its protein product is CASSQENRLGYGYTF.

V usage is TRBV27 and J usage is TRBJ2-5, with D perhaps TRBD1 (6 bases). The germline V gene encodes CDR1 MNHEY and CDR2 SMNVEV (reference sequence). V was cut by 6 bases and J by 2 bases, with 10 bases left in between. The CDR3 is made up of 13 amino acids. The CDR3 DNA sequence: TGTGCCAGCAGAGACAGGTTACAAGAGACCCAGTACTTC. This sequence encodes CASRDRLQETQYF.

This clone came up once. The chain recombines TRBV19 with TRBJ2-2; 12 bases align to TRBD2. Germline V gives CDR1 LNHDA, CDR2 SQIVND (reference sequence). The length of the CDR3 is 17 residues. V lost 3 bases to trimming and J lost 4 bases; unmatched junction nucleotides: 6. The CDR3 here is CASSIDSSGGATGELFF. The CDR3 DNA follows: TGTGCCAGTAGTATCGACTCTAGCGGGGGGGCCACCGGGGAGCTGTTTTTT. The entire variable domain, with the rest obtained from reference TRBV19 and TRBJ2-2, is as follows: DGGITQSPKYLFRKEGQNVTLSCEQNLNHDAMYWYRQDPGQGLRLIYYSQIVNDFQKGDIAEGYSVSREKKESFPLTVTSAQKNPTAFYLCASSIDSSGGATGELFFGEGSRLTVL.

The rearrangement links TRBV19 to TRBJ2-1, with 8 nucleotides matching TRBD2. Per germline, CDR1 LNHDA and CDR2 SQIVND (reference sequence). V trimming: 6 bases; J trimming: 10 bases; junction bases outside the gene matches: 8. This CDR3 contains 13 residues. CDR3 bases: TGTGCCAGTAGGGACGGGGGGGCCCAGGAGCAGTTCTTC. This codes for CASRDGGAQEQFF.

This clone was recorded only once. The chain links TRBV4-1 to TRBJ2-6, with 10 positions matching TRBD1. This CDR3 region has 18 residues. Germline CDR1 and CDR2: MGHRA and YSYEKL. The J segment lost 3 bases and the V segment lost 0 bases, leaving 5 bases of the junction unmatched. The DNA of the CDR3 is TGCGCCAGCAGCCAAGATGGGACAGGGGTTTATGGGGCCAACGTCCTGACTTTC. Encoded protein: CASSQDGTGVYGANVLTF.

The rearrangement uses TRBV7-9 and TRBJ1-1; a weak D match, TRBD1 (6 bases). Deletions cut 4 bases from V and 3 bases from J, with 12 bases between. This CDR3 spans 14 amino acids. From germline, CDR1 is SEHNR and CDR2 FQNEAQ (reference sequence). The CDR3 DNA reads as TGTGCCAGCAGCTCACCCGGACAGTACACTGAAGCTTTCTTT. Translated, it gives CASSSPGQYTEAFF.

In its sample, this clone was seen once. The CDR3, as DNA: TGCAGCGCTTGTCCCCCCCGTCCGAAAGCCTCTGGAAACACCATATATTTT. Amino acids: CSACPPRPKASGNTIYF. The V and J genes are TRBV29-1 and TRBJ1-3; D not certain. CDR1 SQVTM and CDR2 ANQGSEA come from the germline V gene. V was cut by 7 bases and J by 0 bases, with 22 bases left in between. This CDR3 contains 17 residues.

The V gene is TRBV27, the J gene TRBJ2-1; D may be TRBD1 (6 bases). The CDR3 sequence is 12 residues long. Germline assignment: CDR1 MNHEY and CDR2 SMNVEV (reference sequence). The V gene lost 6 bases and the J gene lost 7 bases, with 10 bases spanning the gap. The CDR3 sequence: CASSHQGNEQFF. CDR3 in DNA: TGTGCCAGCAGCCACCAGGGGAATGAGCAGTTCTTC.

The genes are TRBV15 and TRBJ1-1, with 7 positions matching TRBD1. V dropped 5 bases and J dropped 0; count of bases not matched to a gene: 6. The CDR3 consists of 15 residues. The germline gives CDR1 LNHNV, CDR2 YYDKDF (reference sequence). CDR3 DNA: TGTGCCACCAGCGGGGGGACAGTCATGAACACTGAAGCTTTCTTT. Protein: CATSGGTVMNTEAFF.

V gene TRBV5-6 combines with J gene TRBJ2-3, with D possibly TRBD1 on 6 matching bases. The germline CDR1 and CDR2 sequences are SGHDT and YYEEEE. The ends were cut back, 6 bases at V and 2 bases at J, with 19 bases in the middle. The CDR3 is 16 residues long. The CDR3 protein is CASTPEQGTPTDTQYF. The CDR3 DNA reads as TGTGCCAGCACTCCGGAGCAGGGGACCCCCACAGATACGCAGTATTTT. Full variable domain (outside the CDR3, taken from reference TRBV5-6 and TRBJ2-3): DAGVTQSPTHLIKTRGQQVTLRCSPKSGHDTVSWYQQALGQGPQFIFQYYEEEERQRGNFPDRFSGHQFPNYSSELNVNALLLGDSALYLCASTPEQGTPTDTQYFGPGTRLTVL.

DNA for the CDR3: TGTGCCAGCAGTTTGAGGTACCCCTACGAGCAGTACTTC. Amino acid sequence: CASSLRYPYEQYF. The chain has TRBV28 and TRBJ2-7; D is unclear. Looked up from germline, CDR1 is MDHEN and CDR2 is SYDVKM. V was trimmed by 3 bases and J by 2 bases, leaving 8 bases between them. The CDR3 runs to 13 residues.

The J gene is TRBJ1-1, the V gene TRBV11-2; D unclear. This CDR3 region has 15 residues. CDR1 SGHAT and CDR2 FQNNGV come from the germline V gene. V was clipped by 1 base and J by 3 bases, with 12 bases between them. The CDR3 DNA follows: TGTGCCAGCAGCTTAGTGCTAATCGATCACACTGAAGCTTTCTTT. Its translation is CASSLVLIDHTEAFF.

The chain is built from TRBV4-1 and TRBJ1-2; the D gene is possibly TRBD1 (5 bases). The germline CDR1 and CDR2 sequences are MGHRA and YSYEKL. Deletions cut 0 bases from V and 4 bases from J, with 12 bases between. This CDR3 region has 15 residues. CDR3 sequence (DNA): TGCGCCAGCAGCCAAGACCCCGGGGGTCCCTATGGCTACACCTTC. Translated, it gives CASSQDPGGPYGYTF.

The chain uses TRBV4-1 and TRBJ1-5; TRBD1 matches 8 bases. With 4 bases clipped from V and 8 bases from J, the junction kept 19 bases outside the gene matches. Per germline, CDR1 MGHRA and CDR2 YSYEKL. CDR3 length: 18 residues. CDR3 sequence: CASSLTGQGGYTGEPQHF. CDR3 nucleotide sequence: TGCGCCAGCAGCCTAACAGGACAGGGAGGTTATACGGGAGAGCCCCAGCATTTT.

The V gene is TRBV19, the J gene TRBJ1-6; D is unresolved. Per the germline V gene, CDR1 is LNHDA and CDR2 is SQIVND (reference sequence). Deletions cut 1 base from V and 8 bases from J, with 12 bases between. This CDR3 contains 15 residues. The CDR3 DNA is TGTGCCAGTAGTATAGCTTCCGGAGGCGATTCACCCCTCCACTTT. Its translation: CASSIASGGDSPLHF. Using reference TRBV19 and TRBJ1-6 for the parts outside the CDR3, the full variable domain is DGGITQSPKYLFRKEGQNVTLSCEQNLNHDAMYWYRQDPGQGLRLIYYSQIVNDFQKGDIAEGYSVSREKKESFPLTVTSAQKNPTAFYLCASSIASGGDSPLHFGNGTRLTVT.

This clone was recorded only once. V and J are TRBV27 and TRBJ2-7; D might be TRBD2 (5 bases). CDR3 size: 15 residues. The germline V gene encodes CDR1 MNHEY and CDR2 SMNVEV (reference sequence). The V gene lost 8 bases and the J gene lost 2 bases, with 19 bases spanning the gap. The CDR3 DNA is TGTGCCAGCTCCCGCCGCGGGCTAACCGCCTACGAGCAGTACTTC. Translated, it gives CASSRRGLTAYEQYF.

This chain links TRBV4-1 with TRBJ2-5; no reliable D call. The DNA end lines up better with TRBJ2-7; the J call may be wrong. The length of the CDR3 is 14 residues. CDR1 and CDR2 from the germline V gene are MGHRA and YSYEKL. The CDR3 sequence is CASSLTVSSYEQYF. The DNA of the CDR3 is TGCGCCAGCAGCTTAACCGTCTCCTCCTACGAGCAGTACTTC.

A single count supports this clone. This sequence joins TRBV23-1 and TRBJ2-7, with 7 bases identical to TRBD1. TRBV23-1 is known as an ORF, though its function is uncertain. With 3 bases clipped from V and 4 bases from J, the junction kept 6 bases outside the gene matches. The CDR3 length is 14 residues. CDR3: CASSQSGTDYEQYF. CDR3 nucleotide sequence: TGCGCCAGCAGTCAGTCCGGGACAGATTACGAGCAGTACTTC.

The chain links TRBV5-4 to TRBJ2-5, with a tentative D call TRBD1 (6 bases). The length of the CDR3 is 11 residues. Trimming pared 3 bases from V and 12 bases from J, leaving 12 bases between. Germline CDR1 is SGHNT and CDR2 is YYREEE (reference sequence). CDR3 nucleotide sequence: TGTGCCAGCAGCTCCGGGACACCAGAGTACTTC. Protein sequence: CASSSGTPEYF.

The CDR3 bases are TGTGCCATCAGTGAGGGGACAGGGGGCACTGAAGCTTTCTTT. Amino acids: CAISEGTGGTEAFF. The chain is built from TRBV10-3 and TRBJ1-1; TRBD1 agrees at 11 bases. CDR3 length: 14 amino acids. Unmatched junction bases numbered 0, after V lost 2 bases and J lost 4 bases. Looked up from germline, CDR1 is ENHRY and CDR2 is SYGVKD.

This clone was counted once. The V and J genes are TRBV7-2 and TRBJ1-6, with TRBD1 identical over 7 bases. Germline CDR1 and CDR2: SGHTA and FQGNSA. J gave up 6 bases and V 6 bases, and 2 bases lay outside the gene matches. The CDR3 loop spans 13 amino acids. The CDR3 coding sequence is TGTGCCAGCAGTGAGGGGGCTAATTCACCCCTCCACTTT. The encoded protein is CASSEGANSPLHF.

The chain recombines TRBV2 with TRBJ2-3, with 10 bases aligning to TRBD2. The CDR3 runs to 18 residues. Per the germline V gene, CDR1 is SNHLY and CDR2 is FYNNEI. V lost 2 bases to trimming and J lost 0 bases; unmatched junction nucleotides: 8. The DNA for the CDR3 is TGTGCCAGCAGTGAATGGCTAGCGGGAGCAGCTAGCACAGATACGCAGTATTTT. Translation: CASSEWLAGAASTDTQYF.